This record concerns one T cell receptor beta chain sequence. Its antigen is unidentified. This sample is part of a study of blood T cells in healthy people across ages. Study results and caveats: Fewer expanded clones and more diversity marked long-lived versus aged donors. Naive T cell percentage strongly correlated with TCR beta diversity. One million T cells yielded diversity estimates that were considered underestimates.

The V end lost 4 bases, the J end lost 1 base, and 11 bases lay between the germline ends. The CDR3 contains 15 residues. Per germline, CDR1 LGHNA and CDR2 YSLEER. Primers used in a second PCR of roughly 6 to 11 cycles were a sample-barcoded 5' primer and a J-beta primer mix. Every molecule of cDNA carried a tag from a template-switch adaptor with 12 random nucleotides. TCRdb passed the 5' RACE reads through MiXCR, listing each CDR3 protein once. Among 650,000 to 1,000,000 distinct CDR3 sequences listed, about 36% were seen once. The receptor was isolated from a man between 18 and 29 years old in good health. This chain connects TRBV4-3 to TRBJ2-1; D assignment may be TRBD1 or TRBD2 (5 bases each). Sequencing was done on a sample of blood. The CDR3 DNA sequence: TGCGCCAGCAGCCGACTGGGACGTTCCTACAATGAGCAGTTCTTC. Its translation is CASSRLGRSYNEQFF.